Included here is one T cell receptor beta chain sequence, with context. Profiled with immunoSEQ multiplex PCR; TCRdb holds only in-frame clones, not every one. Seen here are about 140,000 clones, roughly nine tenths observed once, and the top ten hold roughly 9%. The record originates from a study of control samples from healthy donors and cancer patients. This TCR came from a woman aged 25 to 45 in good health. The sample comprised blood.

The DNA for the CDR3 is TGTGCCAGCAGCCAGGGACAGGGAGGAAGTCAGCCCCAGCATTTT. Its translation is CASSQGQGGSQPQHF. The chain has TRBV9 and TRBJ1-5, with 9 bases lining up with TRBD1. CDR3 length equals 15 residues. From germline, CDR1 is SGDLS and CDR2 YYNGEE. J was trimmed by 6 bases and V by 4 bases; bases with no gene match: 8.